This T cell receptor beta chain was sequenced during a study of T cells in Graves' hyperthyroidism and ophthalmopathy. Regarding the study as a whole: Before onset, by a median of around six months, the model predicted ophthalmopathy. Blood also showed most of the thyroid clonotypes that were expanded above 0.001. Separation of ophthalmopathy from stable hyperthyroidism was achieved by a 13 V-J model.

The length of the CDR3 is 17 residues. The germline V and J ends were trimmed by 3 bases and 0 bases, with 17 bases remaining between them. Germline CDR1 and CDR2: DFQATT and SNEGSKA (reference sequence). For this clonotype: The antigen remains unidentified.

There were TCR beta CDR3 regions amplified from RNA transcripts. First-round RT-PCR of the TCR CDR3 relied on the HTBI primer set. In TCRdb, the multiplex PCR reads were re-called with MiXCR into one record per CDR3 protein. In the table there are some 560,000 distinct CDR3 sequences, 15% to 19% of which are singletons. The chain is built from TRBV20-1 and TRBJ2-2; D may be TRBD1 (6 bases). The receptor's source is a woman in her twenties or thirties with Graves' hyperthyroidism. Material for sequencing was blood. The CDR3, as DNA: TGCAGTGCTAGGACGGCGGCAGGGGCCGCGAACACCGGGGAGCTGTTTTTT. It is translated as CSARTAAGAANTGELFF.